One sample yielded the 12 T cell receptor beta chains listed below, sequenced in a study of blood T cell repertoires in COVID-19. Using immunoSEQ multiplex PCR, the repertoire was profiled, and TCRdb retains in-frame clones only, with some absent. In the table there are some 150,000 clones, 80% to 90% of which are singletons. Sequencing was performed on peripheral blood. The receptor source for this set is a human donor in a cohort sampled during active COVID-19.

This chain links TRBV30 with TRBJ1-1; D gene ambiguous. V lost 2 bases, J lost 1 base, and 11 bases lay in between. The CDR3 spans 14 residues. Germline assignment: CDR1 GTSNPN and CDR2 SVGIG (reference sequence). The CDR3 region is CAWSPPGRNTEAFF. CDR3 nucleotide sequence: TGTGCCTGGAGTCCCCCCGGTCGGAACACTGAAGCTTTCTTT.

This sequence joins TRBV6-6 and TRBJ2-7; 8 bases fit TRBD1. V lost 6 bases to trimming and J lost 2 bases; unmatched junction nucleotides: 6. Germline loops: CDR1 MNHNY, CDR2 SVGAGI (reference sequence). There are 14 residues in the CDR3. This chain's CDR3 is CASRQGVGPYEQYF. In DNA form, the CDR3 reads TGTGCCAGCAGACAGGGGGTAGGTCCCTACGAGCAGTACTTC.

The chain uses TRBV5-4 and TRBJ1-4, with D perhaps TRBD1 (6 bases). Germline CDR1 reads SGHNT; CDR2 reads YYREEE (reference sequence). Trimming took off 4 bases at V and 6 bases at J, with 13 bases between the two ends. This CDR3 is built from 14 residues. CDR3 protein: CASSTQGLDEKLFF. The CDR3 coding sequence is TGTGCCAGCAGCACACAGGGTCTCGATGAAAAACTGTTTTTT.

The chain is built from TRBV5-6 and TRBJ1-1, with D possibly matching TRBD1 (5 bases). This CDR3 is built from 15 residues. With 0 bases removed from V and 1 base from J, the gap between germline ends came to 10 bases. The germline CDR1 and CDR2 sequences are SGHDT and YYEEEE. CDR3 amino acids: CASSLGSGQNTEAFF. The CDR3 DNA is TGTGCCAGCAGCTTGGGGTCAGGGCAGAACACTGAAGCTTTCTTT.

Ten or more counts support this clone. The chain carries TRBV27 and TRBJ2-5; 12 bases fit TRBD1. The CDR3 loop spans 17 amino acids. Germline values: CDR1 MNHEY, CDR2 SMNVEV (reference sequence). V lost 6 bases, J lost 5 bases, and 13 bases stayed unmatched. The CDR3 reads CASSSYRDRGPRETQYF. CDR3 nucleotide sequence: TGTGCCAGCAGCTCATACCGGGACAGGGGGCCGAGGGAGACCCAGTACTTC.

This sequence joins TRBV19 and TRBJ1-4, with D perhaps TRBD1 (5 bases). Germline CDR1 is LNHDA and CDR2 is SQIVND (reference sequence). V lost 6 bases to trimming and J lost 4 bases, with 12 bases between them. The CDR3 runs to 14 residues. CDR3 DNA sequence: TGTGCCAGTAGGCCCAGGACAAATAATGAAAAACTGTTTTTT. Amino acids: CASRPRTNNEKLFF. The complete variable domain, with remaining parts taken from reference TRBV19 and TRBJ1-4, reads DGGITQSPKYLFRKEGQNVTLSCEQNLNHDAMYWYRQDPGQGLRLIYYSQIVNDFQKGDIAEGYSVSREKKESFPLTVTSAQKNPTAFYLCASRPRTNNEKLFFGSGTQLSVL.

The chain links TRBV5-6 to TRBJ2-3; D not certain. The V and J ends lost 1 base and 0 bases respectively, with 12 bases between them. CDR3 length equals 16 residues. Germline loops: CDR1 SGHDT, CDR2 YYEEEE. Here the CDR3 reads CASSLPVPLSTDTQYF. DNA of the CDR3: TGTGCCAGCAGCTTGCCCGTCCCCCTCAGCACAGATACGCAGTATTTT.

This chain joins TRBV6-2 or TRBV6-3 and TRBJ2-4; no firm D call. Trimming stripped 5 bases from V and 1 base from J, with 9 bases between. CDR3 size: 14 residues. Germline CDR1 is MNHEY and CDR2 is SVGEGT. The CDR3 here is CASSQSGAKNIQYF. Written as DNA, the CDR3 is TGTGCCAGCAGTCAGTCCGGGGCCAAAAACATTCAGTACTTC.

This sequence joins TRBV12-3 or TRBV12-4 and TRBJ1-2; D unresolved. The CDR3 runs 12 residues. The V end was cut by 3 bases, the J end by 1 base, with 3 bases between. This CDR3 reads CASSFGNYGYTF. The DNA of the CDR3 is TGTGCCAGCAGTTTCGGTAACTATGGCTACACCTTC.

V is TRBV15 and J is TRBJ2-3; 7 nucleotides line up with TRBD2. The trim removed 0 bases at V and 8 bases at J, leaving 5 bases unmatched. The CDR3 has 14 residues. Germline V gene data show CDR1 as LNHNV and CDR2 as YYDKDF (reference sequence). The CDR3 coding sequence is TGTGCCACCAGCAGAGATGGGGGGGTGGGTACGCAGTATTTT. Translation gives CATSRDGGVGTQYF.

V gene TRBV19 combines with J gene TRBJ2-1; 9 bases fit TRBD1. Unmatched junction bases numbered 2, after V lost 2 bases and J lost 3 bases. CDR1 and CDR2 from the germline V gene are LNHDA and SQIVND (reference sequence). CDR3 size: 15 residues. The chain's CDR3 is CASSITGGDYNEQFF. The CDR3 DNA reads TGTGCCAGTAGTATAACAGGGGGCGACTACAATGAGCAGTTCTTC.

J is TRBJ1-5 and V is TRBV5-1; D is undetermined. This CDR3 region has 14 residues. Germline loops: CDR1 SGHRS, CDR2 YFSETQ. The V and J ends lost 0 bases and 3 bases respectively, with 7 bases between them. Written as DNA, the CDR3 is TGCGCCAGCAGCTTGGGAAAGCCCAATCAGCCCCAGCATTTT. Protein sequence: CASSLGKPNQPQHF.